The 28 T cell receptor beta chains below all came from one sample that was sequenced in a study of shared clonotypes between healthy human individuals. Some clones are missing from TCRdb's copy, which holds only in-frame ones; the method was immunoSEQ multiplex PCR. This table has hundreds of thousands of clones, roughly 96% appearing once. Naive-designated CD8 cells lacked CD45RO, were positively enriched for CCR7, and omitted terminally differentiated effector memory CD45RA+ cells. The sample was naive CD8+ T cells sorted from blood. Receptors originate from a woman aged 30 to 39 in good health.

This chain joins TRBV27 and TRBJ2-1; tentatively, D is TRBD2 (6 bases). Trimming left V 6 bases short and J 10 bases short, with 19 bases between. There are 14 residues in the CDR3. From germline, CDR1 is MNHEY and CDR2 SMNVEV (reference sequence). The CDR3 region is CASRNRDWHGEQFF. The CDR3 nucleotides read TGTGCCAGCAGAAACCGGGACTGGCATGGCGAGCAGTTCTTC.

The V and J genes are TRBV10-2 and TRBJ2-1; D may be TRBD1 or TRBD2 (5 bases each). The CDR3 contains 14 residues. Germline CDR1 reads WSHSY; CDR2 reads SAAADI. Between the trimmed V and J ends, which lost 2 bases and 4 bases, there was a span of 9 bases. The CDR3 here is CASSEAEGYNEQFF. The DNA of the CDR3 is TGCGCCAGCAGTGAGGCTGAGGGGTACAATGAGCAGTTCTTC.

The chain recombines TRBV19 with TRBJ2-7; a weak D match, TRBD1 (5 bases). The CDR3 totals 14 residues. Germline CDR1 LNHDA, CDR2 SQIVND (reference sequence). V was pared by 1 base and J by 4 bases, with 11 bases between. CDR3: CASSIAGQRYEQYF. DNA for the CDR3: TGTGCCAGTAGTATAGCAGGGCAGAGGTACGAGCAGTACTTC.

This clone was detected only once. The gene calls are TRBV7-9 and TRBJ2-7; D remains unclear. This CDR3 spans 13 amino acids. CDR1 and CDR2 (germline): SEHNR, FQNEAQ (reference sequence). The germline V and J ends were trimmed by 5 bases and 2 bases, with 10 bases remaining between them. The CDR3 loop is CASSPSLTYEQYF. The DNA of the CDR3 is TGTGCCAGCAGCCCGTCACTAACCTACGAGCAGTACTTC.

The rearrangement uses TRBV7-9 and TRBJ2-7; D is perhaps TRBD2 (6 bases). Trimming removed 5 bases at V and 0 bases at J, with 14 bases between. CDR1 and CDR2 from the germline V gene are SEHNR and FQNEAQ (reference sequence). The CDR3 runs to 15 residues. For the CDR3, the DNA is TGTGCCAGCAGCCTTCTCACGCGGGACTCCTACGAGCAGTACTTC. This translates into CASSLLTRDSYEQYF.

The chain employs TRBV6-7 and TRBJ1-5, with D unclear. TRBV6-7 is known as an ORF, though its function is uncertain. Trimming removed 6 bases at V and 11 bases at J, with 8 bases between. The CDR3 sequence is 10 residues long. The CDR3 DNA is TGTGCCAGCAGCCGAGAGACCCAGCATTTT. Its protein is CASSRETQHF.

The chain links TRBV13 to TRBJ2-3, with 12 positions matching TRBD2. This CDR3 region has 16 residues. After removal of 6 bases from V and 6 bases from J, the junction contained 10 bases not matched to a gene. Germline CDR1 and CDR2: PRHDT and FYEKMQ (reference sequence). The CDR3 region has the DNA TGTGCCAGCAGACAAGGACTAGCGGGGAATGGGGATACGCAGTATTTT. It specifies CASRQGLAGNGDTQYF.

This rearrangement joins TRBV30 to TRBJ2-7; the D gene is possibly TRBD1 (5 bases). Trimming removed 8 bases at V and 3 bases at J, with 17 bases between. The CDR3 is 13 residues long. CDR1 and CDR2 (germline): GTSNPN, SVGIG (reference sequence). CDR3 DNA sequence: TGTGCCCTGACTGCAGGGCCGCTCTACGAGCAGTACTTC. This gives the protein CALTAGPLYEQYF. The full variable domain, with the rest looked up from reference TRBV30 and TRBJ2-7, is SQTIHQWPATLVQPVGSPLSLECTVEGTSNPNLYWYRQAAGRGLQLLFYSVGIGQISSEVPQNLSASRPQDRQFILSSKKLLLSDSGFYLCALTAGPLYEQYFGPGTRLTVT.

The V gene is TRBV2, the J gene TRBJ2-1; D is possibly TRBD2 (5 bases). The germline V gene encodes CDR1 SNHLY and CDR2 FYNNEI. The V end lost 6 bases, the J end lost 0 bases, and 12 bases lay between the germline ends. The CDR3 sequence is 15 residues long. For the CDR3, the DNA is TGTGCCAGCAGCTCAGCGGTAAGCTCCTACAATGAGCAGTTCTTC. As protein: CASSSAVSSYNEQFF.

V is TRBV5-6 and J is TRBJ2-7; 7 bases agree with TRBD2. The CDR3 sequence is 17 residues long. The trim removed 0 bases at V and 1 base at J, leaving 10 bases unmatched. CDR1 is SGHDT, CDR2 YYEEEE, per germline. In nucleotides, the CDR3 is TGTGCCAGCAGCTTGGCCATGGGGGGGAGTTCATCCTACGAGCAGTACTTC. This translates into CASSLAMGGSSSYEQYF.

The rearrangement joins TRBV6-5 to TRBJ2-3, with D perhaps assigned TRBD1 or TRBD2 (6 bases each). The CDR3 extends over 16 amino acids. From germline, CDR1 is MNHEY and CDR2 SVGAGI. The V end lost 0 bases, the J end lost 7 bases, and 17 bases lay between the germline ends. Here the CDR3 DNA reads TGTGCCAGCAGTTACTCGCGGGCCGGGGGCCTTAATACGCAGTATTTT. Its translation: CASSYSRAGGLNTQYF.

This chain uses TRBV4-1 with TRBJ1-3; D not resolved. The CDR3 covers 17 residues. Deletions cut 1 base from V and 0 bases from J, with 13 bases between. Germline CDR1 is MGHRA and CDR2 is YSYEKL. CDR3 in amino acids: CASSQVGRIASGNTIYF. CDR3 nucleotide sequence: TGCGCCAGCAGCCAAGTCGGACGCATTGCCTCTGGAAACACCATATATTTT.

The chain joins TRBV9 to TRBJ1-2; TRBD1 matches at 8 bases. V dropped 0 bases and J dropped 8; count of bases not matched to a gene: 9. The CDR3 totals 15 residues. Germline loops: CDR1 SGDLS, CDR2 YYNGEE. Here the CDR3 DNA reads TGTGCCAGCAGCGTAGTTGACAGGGGTTGGGGAGGCTACACCTTC. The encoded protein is CASSVVDRGWGGYTF.

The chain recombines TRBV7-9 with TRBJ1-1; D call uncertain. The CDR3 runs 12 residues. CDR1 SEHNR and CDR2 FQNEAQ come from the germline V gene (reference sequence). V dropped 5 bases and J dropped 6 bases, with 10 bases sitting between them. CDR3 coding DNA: TGTGCCAGCAGCCCCATGGGATCTGAAGCTTTCTTT. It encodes CASSPMGSEAFF.

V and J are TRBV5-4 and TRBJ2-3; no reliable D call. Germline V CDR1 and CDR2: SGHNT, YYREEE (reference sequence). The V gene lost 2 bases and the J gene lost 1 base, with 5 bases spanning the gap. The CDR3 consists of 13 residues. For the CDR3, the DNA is TGTGCCAGCAGCTTCGGTGGCACAGATACGCAGTATTTT. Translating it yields CASSFGGTDTQYF.

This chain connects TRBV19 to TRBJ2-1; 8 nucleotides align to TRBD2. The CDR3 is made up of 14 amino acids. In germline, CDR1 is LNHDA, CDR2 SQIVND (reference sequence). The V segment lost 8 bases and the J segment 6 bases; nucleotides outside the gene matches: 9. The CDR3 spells CASPRFGRANEQFF. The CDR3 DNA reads TGTGCCAGTCCCCGGTTCGGGAGGGCCAATGAGCAGTTCTTC.

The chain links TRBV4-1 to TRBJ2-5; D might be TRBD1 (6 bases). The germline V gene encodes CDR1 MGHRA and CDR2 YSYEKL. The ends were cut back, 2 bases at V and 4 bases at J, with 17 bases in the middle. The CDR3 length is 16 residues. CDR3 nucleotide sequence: TGCGCCAGCAGCCAAACCTCACTCATCAGGGGAGAGACCCAGTACTTC. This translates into CASSQTSLIRGETQYF.

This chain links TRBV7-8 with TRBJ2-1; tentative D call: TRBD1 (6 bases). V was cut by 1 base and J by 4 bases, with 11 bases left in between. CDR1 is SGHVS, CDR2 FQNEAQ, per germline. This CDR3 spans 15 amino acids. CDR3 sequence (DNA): TGTGCCAGCAGCTTAGGGGCCGGACAGTACAATGAGCAGTTCTTC. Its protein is CASSLGAGQYNEQFF.

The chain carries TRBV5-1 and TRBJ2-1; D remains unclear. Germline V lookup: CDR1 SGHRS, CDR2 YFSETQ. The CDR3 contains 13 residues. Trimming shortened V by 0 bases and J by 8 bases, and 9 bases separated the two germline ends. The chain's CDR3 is CASSLVSGHEQFF. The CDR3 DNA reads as TGCGCCAGCAGCTTGGTATCTGGGCATGAGCAGTTCTTC. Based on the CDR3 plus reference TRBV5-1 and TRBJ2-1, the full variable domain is KAGVTQTPRYLIKTRGQQVTLSCSPISGHRSVSWYQQTPGQGLQFLFEYFSETQRNKGNFPGRFSGRQFSNSRSEMNVSTLELGDSALYLCASSLVSGHEQFFGPGTRLTVL.

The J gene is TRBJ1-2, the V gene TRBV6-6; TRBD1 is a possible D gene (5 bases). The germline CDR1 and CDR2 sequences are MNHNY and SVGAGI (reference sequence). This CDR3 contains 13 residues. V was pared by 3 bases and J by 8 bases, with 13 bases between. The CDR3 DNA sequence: TGTGCCAGCAGTTATGGCGGGGCCTTCGGCTACACCTTC. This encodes CASSYGGAFGYTF.

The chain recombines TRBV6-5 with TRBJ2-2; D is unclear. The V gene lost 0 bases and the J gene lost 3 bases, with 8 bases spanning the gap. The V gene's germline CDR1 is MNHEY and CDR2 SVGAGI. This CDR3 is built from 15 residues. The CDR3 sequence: CASSYSTSYTGELFF. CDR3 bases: TGTGCCAGCAGTTACTCCACCTCATACACCGGGGAGCTGTTTTTT.

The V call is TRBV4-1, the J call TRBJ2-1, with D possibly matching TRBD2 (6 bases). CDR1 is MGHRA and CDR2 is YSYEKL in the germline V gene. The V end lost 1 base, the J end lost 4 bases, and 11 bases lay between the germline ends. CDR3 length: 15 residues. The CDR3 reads CASSQGPREYNEQFF. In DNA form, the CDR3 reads TGCGCCAGCAGCCAAGGCCCCCGGGAGTACAATGAGCAGTTCTTC.

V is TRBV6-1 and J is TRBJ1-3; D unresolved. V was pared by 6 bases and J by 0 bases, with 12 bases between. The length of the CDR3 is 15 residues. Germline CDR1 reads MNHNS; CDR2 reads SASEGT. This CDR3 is CASRPRQNSGNTIYF. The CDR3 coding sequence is TGTGCCAGCAGGCCGAGACAAAACTCTGGAAACACCATATATTTT.

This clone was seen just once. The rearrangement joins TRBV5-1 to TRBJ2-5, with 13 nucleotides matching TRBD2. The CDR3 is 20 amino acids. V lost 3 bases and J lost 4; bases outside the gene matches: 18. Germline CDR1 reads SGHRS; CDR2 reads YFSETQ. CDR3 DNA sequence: TGCGCCAGCAGCTCCCTAAGCGCACTAGCGGGAGGGGGAGGCGGAGAGACCCAGTACTTC. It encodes CASSSLSALAGGGGGETQYF.

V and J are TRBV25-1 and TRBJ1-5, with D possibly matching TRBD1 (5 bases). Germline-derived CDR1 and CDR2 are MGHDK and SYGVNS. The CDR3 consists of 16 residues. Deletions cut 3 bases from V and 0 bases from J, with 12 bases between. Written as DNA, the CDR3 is TGTGCCAGCAGTGACGGGGGACGGTATAGCAATCAGCCCCAGCATTTT. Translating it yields CASSDGGRYSNQPQHF.

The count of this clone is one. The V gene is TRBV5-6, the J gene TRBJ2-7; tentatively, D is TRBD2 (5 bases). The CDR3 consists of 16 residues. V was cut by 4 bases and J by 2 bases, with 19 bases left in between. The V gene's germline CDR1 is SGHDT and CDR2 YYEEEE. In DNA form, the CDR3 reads TGTGCCAGCAGCCTTGGACTGTATGGGAAAACCTACGAGCAGTACTTC. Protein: CASSLGLYGKTYEQYF. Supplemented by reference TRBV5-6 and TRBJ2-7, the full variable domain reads DAGVTQSPTHLIKTRGQQVTLRCSPKSGHDTVSWYQQALGQGPQFIFQYYEEEERQRGNFPDRFSGHQFPNYSSELNVNALLLGDSALYLCASSLGLYGKTYEQYFGPGTRLTVT.

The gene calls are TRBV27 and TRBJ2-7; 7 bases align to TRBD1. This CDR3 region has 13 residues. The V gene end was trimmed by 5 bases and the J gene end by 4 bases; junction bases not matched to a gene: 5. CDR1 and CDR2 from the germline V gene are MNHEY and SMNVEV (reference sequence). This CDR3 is CASSPLTGYEQYF. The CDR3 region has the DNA TGTGCCAGCAGTCCATTGACAGGGTACGAGCAGTACTTC.

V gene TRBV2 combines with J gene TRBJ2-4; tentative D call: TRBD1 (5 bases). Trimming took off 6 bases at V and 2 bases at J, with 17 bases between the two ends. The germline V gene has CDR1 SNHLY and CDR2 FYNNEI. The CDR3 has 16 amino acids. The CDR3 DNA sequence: TGTGCCAGCAGAGGGGATCCCGGTAGTACCAAAAACATTCAGTACTTC. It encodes CASRGDPGSTKNIQYF. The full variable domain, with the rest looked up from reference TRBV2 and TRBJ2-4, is EPEVTQTPSHQVTQMGQEVILRCVPISNHLYFYWYRQILGQKVEFLVSFYNNEISEKSEIFDDQFSVERPDGSNFTLKIRSTKLEDSAMYFCASRGDPGSTKNIQYFGAGTRLSVL.